This TCR beta chain stems from a study of vaccination and CD4 T cells after COVID-19. As for treatment: roughly nine-day PBMC culture with coronavirus spike peptide pools or control peptides (ViraFEST assay). A remark on this clonotype: Its antigen is not known.

The CDR3 sequence is 16 residues long. Trimming took 3 bases from V and 11 from J; bases not matched to a gene: 16. Looked up from germline, CDR1 is MGHDK and CDR2 is SYGVNS. The Oncomine TCR Beta short-read assay sequenced DNA from cultured CD4+ T cells. Each CDR3 protein gets one entry after TCRdb re-called the PCR reads with MiXCR. This table has around 19,000 distinct CDR3 sequences, roughly 40% appearing once. The rearrangement uses TRBV25-1 and TRBJ2-1; 7 bases map to TRBD1. This sequence was found in a human donor who had recovered from COVID-19. The sequencing here drew on CD4+ T cells from blood, cultured in vitro, taken after SARS-CoV-2 vaccination. The CDR3 protein is CASSDNFGTVSRQQFF. The CDR3 nucleotides read TGTGCCAGCAGTGATAATTTCGGGACAGTAAGCCGACAGCAGTTCTTC.